This is a list of T cell receptor beta chains from one sample in a study of cytomegalovirus exposure and HLA in healthy donors. This table comes from immunoSEQ multiplex PCR, and its TCRdb copy is limited to in-frame clones, with some not included. This sample carries more than 110,000 clones, about 77% of them seen once, and the ten largest clones take approximately 3.8%. Sequenced input: PBMCs. Receptors originate from a male donor in good health and CMV-seronegative. CDR3s include the opening cysteine and the closing phenylalanine or tryptophan. A D gene is named only where the DNA matches it firmly. Rows give clone size only sometimes, using once, few, many, or a class for an expanded clone.

CASSVGDRDNSPLHF TGTGCCAGCAGCGTAGGGGACAGGGATAATTCACCCCTCCACTTT TRBJ1-6 TRBD1 TRBV7-2 -
CASTLSGDTQYF TGTGCCAGCACCCTTTCAGGAGATACGCAGTATTTT TRBJ2-3 - TRBV11-1 -
CASSFGRVGEIAGVSTDTQYF TGTGCCAGCAGTTTCGGTCGGGTGGGGGAAATAGCGGGAGTAAGCACAGATACGCAGTATTTT TRBJ2-3 TRBD2 TRBV27 few
CATSVDRSEQYF TGTGCCACCAGCGTAGACAGGAGCGAGCAGTACTTC TRBJ2-7 - TRBV15 -
CASSSRQGAPHSPLHF TGTGCCAGCAGCTCGCGACAGGGGGCCCCTCATTCACCCCTCCACTTT TRBJ1-6 TRBD1 TRBV5-4 few
CASIIPGAGYTF TGTGCCAGCATCATACCAGGGGCTGGCTACACCTTC TRBJ1-2 - TRBV21-1 -
CATMTSGIRETQYF TGTGCCACCATGACTAGCGGGATCCGAGAGACCCAGTACTTC TRBJ2-5 TRBD2 TRBV6-1 -
CASSLDRVPNYGYTF TGTGCCAGTAGTCTGGACAGGGTTCCTAACTATGGCTACACCTTC TRBJ1-2 TRBD1 TRBV19 few
CASSSVERGYNEQFF TGCGCCAGCAGCTCTGTAGAGCGGGGATACAATGAGCAGTTCTTC TRBJ2-1 TRBD2 TRBV5-1 -
CASSFRLGGTGNTIYF TGTGCCAGCAGTTTCCGCCTCGGGGGAACTGGAAACACCATATATTTT TRBJ1-3 - TRBV27 -
CASTESVSPPPFEQFF TGTGCCAGTACTGAATCGGTATCCCCACCCCCCTTTGAGCAGTTCTTC TRBJ2-1 - TRBV19 few
CASSSTGARSYTQYF TGTGCCAGCAGCTCCACAGGGGCCAGATCCTATACGCAGTATTTT TRBJ2-3 TRBD1 TRBV5-4 -
CAWSSKPGRGQPQHF TGTGCCTGGAGTAGTAAGCCCGGTCGAGGTCAGCCCCAGCATTTT TRBJ1-5 - TRBV30 -
CASSELDRGPYEQYF TGCGCCAGCAGCGAACTAGACAGGGGCCCCTACGAGCAGTACTTC TRBJ2-7 TRBD1 TRBV10-2 -
CASSLFGTDSNQPQHF TGTGCCAGCAGTTTATTTGGGACAGATAGCAATCAGCCCCAGCATTTT TRBJ1-5 TRBD1 TRBV28 few
CASSVTGEESQPQHF TGTGCCAGCAGCGTAACAGGGGAGGAGAGTCAGCCCCAGCATTTT TRBJ1-5 TRBD1 TRBV9 -
CASSPMGQGSNEKLFF TGTGCCAGCTCACCAATGGGGCAGGGTTCTAATGAAAAACTGTTTTTT TRBJ1-4 - TRBV18 -
CASSELAGGYEQYF TGCGCCAGCAGTGAACTAGCGGGAGGGTACGAGCAGTACTTC TRBJ2-7 TRBD2 TRBV10-2 -
CASSFAGTNEKLFF TGTGCCAGCAGCTTTGCGGGAACTAATGAAAAACTGTTTTTT TRBJ1-4 - TRBV7-2 -
CASSEGQTYNEQFF TGCGCCAGCAGCGAGGGACAGACCTACAATGAGCAGTTCTTC TRBJ2-1 TRBD1 TRBV5-1 -
CASSAQRTGELFF TGTGCCAGTAGTGCACAGAGAACCGGGGAGCTGTTTTTT TRBJ2-2 - TRBV19 -
CASNYPDGTGRMNTEAFF TGTGCCAGCAACTACCCGGACGGGACAGGGAGAATGAACACTGAAGCTTTCTTT TRBJ1-1 TRBD1 TRBV7-3 once
CASSDRTGVGDTQYF TGTGCCAGCAGTGACAGGACGGGAGTGGGAGATACGCAGTATTTT TRBJ2-3 - TRBV6-4 -
CASSTVGQGVRETQYF TGCGCCAGCAGCACGGTGGGACAGGGGGTGCGAGAGACCCAGTACTTC TRBJ2-5 TRBD1 TRBV5-1 few
CASSLEGTGSSYEQYF TGCGCCAGCAGCTTGGAGGGGACAGGGAGCTCCTACGAGCAGTACTTC TRBJ2-7 TRBD1 TRBV5-1 -
CASSPQETQYF TGTGCCAGCAGCCCTCAAGAGACCCAGTACTTC TRBJ2-5 - TRBV14 once
CASSPRLEPTDTQYF TGTGCCAGTAGTCCCAGACTAGAGCCCACAGATACGCAGTATTTT TRBJ2-3 - TRBV19 -
CASSDPRGGLTGELFF TGTGCCAGCAGCGATCCACGGGGGGGCCTCACCGGGGAGCTGTTTTTT TRBJ2-2 TRBD2 TRBV9 -
CASSTRGASTDTQYF TGTGCCAGCAGCACACGGGGGGCCAGCACAGATACGCAGTATTTT TRBJ2-3 - TRBV7-9 -
CASTLGLRSSYEQYF TGTGCCAGCACCCTTGGACTGAGGAGCTCCTACGAGCAGTACTTC TRBJ2-7 - TRBV5-8 -
CASSLVGGTGELFF TGTGCCAGCAGCTTAGTGGGGGGCACCGGGGAGCTGTTTTTT TRBJ2-2 - TRBV7-9 -
CASSWTRDSYEQYF TGCGCCAGCAGTTGGACACGAGATTCCTACGAGCAGTACTTC TRBJ2-7 - TRBV10-1 -
CASKRTGSTDTQYF TGTGCCAGTAAAAGGACAGGGAGCACAGATACGCAGTATTTT TRBJ2-3 TRBD1 TRBV19 once
CASSYSIGGAADTQYF TGTGCCAGCAGTTACTCGATTGGCGGGGCCGCGGATACGCAGTATTTT TRBJ2-3 - TRBV6-5 -
CASSPGQVLDEQYF TGTGCCAGCAGCCCGGGACAGGTTCTCGACGAGCAGTACTTC TRBJ2-7 TRBD1 TRBV9 -
CASSPIVGSYEQYF TGTGCCAGCAGTCCAATCGTCGGTAGCTACGAGCAGTACTTC TRBJ2-7 - TRBV6-5 -
CASSAGRQDTQYF TGTGCTAGCAGCGCGGGCAGGCAAGATACGCAGTATTTT TRBJ2-3 - TRBV7-7 -
CASRTGRFGYTF TGTGCCAGTAGGACAGGGCGTTTTGGCTACACCTTC TRBJ1-2 TRBD1 TRBV6-5 -
CANSYEWQGGGETQYF TGTGCCAACAGTTACGAGTGGCAGGGAGGTGGAGAGACCCAGTACTTC TRBJ2-5 - TRBV6-5 -
CASSSGQGIYEQYF TGTGCCAGCAGCTCAGGACAGGGGATTTACGAGCAGTACTTC TRBJ2-7 TRBD1 TRBV7-2 -
CASSLGQGGSEQYF TGCGCCAGCAGCTTGGGACAGGGAGGTTCCGAGCAGTACTTC TRBJ2-7 - TRBV5-1 -
CASSLPGRETQYF TGCGCCAGCAGCTTGCCAGGGAGGGAGACCCAGTACTTC TRBJ2-5 - TRBV5-1 -
CASSLEASLGELFF TGCGCCAGCAGCTTGGAGGCTAGCCTCGGGGAGCTGTTTTTT TRBJ2-2 - TRBV5-1 -
CASSQTGGDQPQHF TGTGCCAGCAGCCAGACAGGGGGGGATCAGCCCCAGCATTTT TRBJ1-5 TRBD1 TRBV7-9 -
CAWKRGGFTDTQYF TGTGCCTGGAAGCGTGGCGGATTCACAGATACGCAGTATTTT TRBJ2-3 - TRBV30 few
CASSQYSHNYGYTF TGCGCCAGCAGCCAATACAGCCATAACTATGGCTACACCTTC TRBJ1-2 - TRBV4-1 -
CASSTLQASGLPYEQYF TGTGCCAGCAGCACACTACAGGCTAGCGGGCTACCCTACGAGCAGTACTTC TRBJ2-7 TRBD2 TRBV25-1 few
CSSEPTDTQYF TGTTCCAGCGAGCCCACAGATACGCAGTATTTT TRBJ2-3 - TRBV7-9 -